This TCR beta chain emerged from a study of T cell changes during pregnancy in multiple sclerosis. This CDR3 spans 14 amino acids. The germline V gene has CDR1 LNHDA and CDR2 SQIVND (reference sequence). V lost 6 bases to trimming and J lost 5 bases; unmatched junction nucleotides: 8. The count of this clone is one. Profiled with immunoSEQ multiplex PCR; TCRdb holds only in-frame clones, not every one. The table records tens of thousands of clones, about 92% of them present only once. The clonotype comes from a female donor with multiple sclerosis, enrolled in a pregnancy study. This sequence joins TRBV19 and TRBJ2-5; 8 bases match TRBD1. The sequencing here drew on peripheral blood, taken after pregnancy. The CDR3 DNA reads TGTGCCAGTAGCGGTACAGGGGGAGGTGAGACCCAGTACTTC. Translating it yields CASSGTGGGETQYF.